This T cell receptor beta chain is drawn from a study of blood T cells in healthy people across ages. Whole-study findings and limits: Samples with more naive T cells showed higher observed beta diversity.

This clonotype appeared many times. The antigen is undetermined. The authors ran a second PCR of about 6 to 12 cycles using a sample-barcoded 5' primer and a J-beta primer mix. TCRdb used MiXCR to reprocess the 5' RACE reads, holding one entry per CDR3 protein. Of around 970,000 distinct CDR3 sequences in the sample, roughly half are singletons; the top ten hold over 20%. Per-sample yields of isolated PBMCs were at least 7 million. The sample consisted of blood. The clonotype originates from a woman aged 55-69 years in good health.

DNA of the CDR3: TGTGCCAGCAGCCCAACTAGCGGGGGAGCCTACGAGCAGTACTTC. Amino acid sequence: CASSPTSGGAYEQYF. This chain connects TRBV12-3 or TRBV12-4 to TRBJ2-7; 11 bases are a match to TRBD2. This CDR3 has 15 residues. With V trimmed by 6 bases and J by 2 bases, 6 bases remained unmatched.